This T cell receptor (beta chain) emerged from a study of CD8+CD57+ T cells in acquired aplastic anemia. At the level of the study: Each DNA sample taken from sorted CD4+ and CD8+ cells came to approximately 3.2 ug on average.

About this clonotype itself: The antigen remains unidentified.

TCR beta VDJ and CDR3 profiles were obtained from a genomic DNA template. TCRdb reprocessed the reads via MiXCR and lists one record per CDR3 protein. This sample has some 150,000 distinct CDR3 sequences, with 71% found just once. Sequenced patients had shown CD8+CD57+ cell expansion by flow cytometry. Each patient gave a blood sample that was collected before any therapy had been received. Findings and limits, study-wide: Overlap between patients and controls comprised some 31 CD8+ CDR3 sequences. Patients were compared with controls for CD8+ Simpson's diversity, and no significant difference emerged.

The sample consisted of sorted CD4+, CD8+, or CD8+CD57+ T cells (not recorded which) from PBMCs. This clonotype originated in a human donor with aplastic anemia.

Here the CDR3 DNA reads TGTGCCAGCAGGAAGACTGAAGCTTTCTTT. Residues: CASRKTEAFF. V and J are TRBV11-1 and TRBJ1-1; D gene ambiguous. CDR1 is SGHAT, CDR2 FQDESV, per germline (reference sequence). V was cut by 6 bases and J by 5 bases, with 4 bases left in between. The CDR3 is 10 residues long.